The 15 T cell receptor beta chains below come from one sample, sequenced in a study of CD4 and CD8 cells across lung adenocarcinoma regions. TCRdb reprocessed the PCR reads with MiXCR, giving one entry per CDR3 protein. The sample lists more than 9,500 distinct CDR3 sequences, 45% to 50% occurring once. Sequencing used CD8+ T cells from the margin of a lung tumor. These receptors originate from a male donor with lung adenocarcinoma. The CD4 and CD8 labels of this study may be unreliable.

Of note for this clonotype: A read error may explain this, as a much larger clone is one base away. The chain links TRBV6-5 to TRBJ2-4, with 9 bases identical to TRBD1. V gave up 3 bases and J gave up 13 bases; unmatched junction bases: 13. Germline CDR1 reads MNHEY; CDR2 reads SVGAGI. This CDR3 spans 15 amino acids. The CDR3 is CASSYGTGTYNEQYF. The CDR3 DNA sequence: TGTGCCAGCAGTTATGGGACAGGGACCTACAATGAGCAGTACTTC.

This chain connects TRBV6-2 or TRBV6-3 to TRBJ1-2; TRBD1 agrees at 11 bases. Per germline, CDR1 MNHEY and CDR2 SVGEGT. CDR3 length: 16 residues. J gave up 4 bases and V 6 bases, and 10 bases lay outside the gene matches. CDR3: CASSLLGTGGLYGYTF. DNA of the CDR3: TGTGCCAGCAGCCTCCTCGGGACAGGGGGTCTCTATGGCTACACCTTC.

The chain employs TRBV10-2 and TRBJ1-2; D not resolved. The CDR3 has 13 residues. Germline loops: CDR1 WSHSY, CDR2 SAAADI. V gave up 4 bases and J gave up 7 bases, with 13 bases separating them. CDR3 sequence (DNA): TGCGCCAGCAGTGCGGTTTACCGGGGTGGCTACACCTTC. Its translation: CASSAVYRGGYTF.

The rearrangement links TRBV6-1 to TRBJ2-1, with TRBD2 identical over 9 bases. Germline CDR1 reads MNHNS; CDR2 reads SASEGT. This CDR3 region has 14 residues. V lost 7 bases to trimming and J lost 8 bases; unmatched junction nucleotides: 9. The CDR3 coding sequence is TGTGCCAGCAACTTAGCGGGAGCTGGCGATGAGCAGTTCTTC. Translation gives CASNLAGAGDEQFF.

The chain uses TRBV24-1 and TRBJ2-1; 9 bases line up with TRBD1. The CDR3 is 14 amino acids. Germline CDR1 and CDR2: KGHDR and SFDVKD. With 7 bases clipped from V and 7 bases from J, the junction kept 7 bases outside the gene matches. The CDR3 loop is CATSNRGRLNEQFF. CDR3 nucleotide sequence: TGTGCCACCAGCAACAGGGGGCGCTTAAATGAGCAGTTCTTC.

This clonotype was counted at least ten times. The CDR3 DNA follows: TGTGCCAGCAGTTCGCCAGTTCTGGTTACTAGGGACTATAATGAGCAGTTCTTC. Its protein is CASSSPVLVTRDYNEQFF. The V call is TRBV6-2 or TRBV6-3, the J call TRBJ2-1; TRBD2 aligns across 7 bases. In germline, CDR1 is MNHEY, CDR2 SVGEGT. The CDR3 extends over 18 amino acids. V was pared by 4 bases and J by 7 bases, with 19 bases of the junction left unmatched.

The genes are TRBV10-3 and TRBJ2-3; D possibly matches TRBD1 or TRBD2 (6 bases each). Trimming took 11 bases from V and 12 from J, leaving 30 bases between them. The CDR3 covers 15 residues. Germline lookup yields CDR1 ENHRY and CDR2 SYGVKD. Written as DNA, the CDR3 is TGTGCCGCGGGTGACGGGGGCCGTGTTGAAGAGACCCAGTATTTT. It translates to CAAGDGGRVEETQYF.

The V call is TRBV10-1, the J call TRBJ1-2; D not certain. The CDR3 is 13 amino acids. V lost 3 bases and J lost 8, with 13 bases in between. Looked up from germline, CDR1 is WNHNN and CDR2 is SYGVQD (reference sequence). CDR3 nucleotides: TGCGCCAGCAGTGAAACAGACGCCCACGGCTACACCTTC. Protein: CASSETDAHGYTF.

With regard to this clonotype: The junction shows a germline mismatch at one end, possibly a read error. This chain links TRBV20-1 with TRBJ2-3, with a possible D match to TRBD2 (7 bases). Germline V gene lookup returns CDR1 DFQATT and CDR2 SNEGSKA (reference sequence). The CDR3 sequence is 15 residues long. Written as DNA, the CDR3 is TGCAGTGCGGTCGGTAGGGGCGGGGGCCCAGATACGCAGTACTTT. Amino acids: CSAVGRGGGPDTQYF.

As regards this clonotype: Compared with germline, one end of the junction differs, possibly owing to a read error. The V and J genes are TRBV7-2 and TRBJ2-5; TRBD2 might be the D (6 bases). CDR1 and CDR2 from the germline V gene are SGHTA and FQGNSA. The CDR3 runs to 19 residues. CDR3: CASTNWSGLGGGARDTQYF. Here the CDR3 DNA reads TGTGCCAGCACCAACTGGTCGGGACTCGGGGGAGGTGCTAGAGATACCCAGTACTTT.

This clonotype was counted a few times. J is TRBJ1-5 and V is TRBV12-3 or TRBV12-4; the D gene is possibly TRBD1 (5 bases). V shed 0 bases and J shed 4 bases, with 19 bases lying between them. The length of the CDR3 is 18 residues. The CDR3 DNA reads TGTGCCAGCAGTTTAGCAGTGGGACTGCGAAACACGAATCAGCCCCAGCATTTT. Its protein product is CASSLAVGLRNTNQPQHF.

Concerning this clonotype: Sequence at one end of the junction differs from germline and may be a read error. This chain's CDR3 is CTSSPSGPTYQETQYF. The CDR3 DNA is TGCACCAGCAGTCCGAGCGGACCAACATACCAAGAGACCCAGTACTTT. The chain recombines TRBV10-1 with TRBJ2-3, with D maybe TRBD2 (5 bases). The CDR3 is 16 amino acids. CDR1 and CDR2 from the germline V gene are WNHNN and SYGVQD (reference sequence).

In the case of this clonotype: The junction and the germline gene differ at one end; a read error may be behind it. The chain uses TRBV27 and TRBJ2-4; perhaps D is TRBD1 or TRBD2 (7 bases each). From germline, CDR1 is MNHEY and CDR2 SMNVEV (reference sequence). The CDR3 contains 17 residues. This CDR3 is CASSSEPGGGGKNTQYF. The CDR3 DNA reads TGTGCCAGCAGTTCGGAACCAGGGGGGGGGGGCAAAAACACTCAGTACTTC.

Turning to this clonotype: The junction departs from germline at one end; a sequencing error may be responsible. The CDR3 nucleotides are TGTGCCAGGAGTCTTGGGGGCACGGACCCAGATACGCAGTATTTC. This codes for CARSLGGTDPDTQYF. The V gene is TRBV12-3 or TRBV12-4, the J gene TRBJ2-3; TRBD1 is a possible D gene (6 bases). CDR3 length: 15 residues.

In its sample, this clonotype was seen many times. The chain uses TRBV15 and TRBJ2-1; perhaps TRBD2 as D (6 bases). This CDR3 region has 15 residues. Trimming stripped 5 bases from V and 1 base from J, with 12 bases between. Per germline, CDR1 LNHNV and CDR2 YYDKDF (reference sequence). This CDR3 reads CATSSGSESYNEQFF. CDR3 nucleotide sequence: TGTGCCACCAGCTCCGGGAGTGAGTCCTACAATGAGCAGTTCTTC.